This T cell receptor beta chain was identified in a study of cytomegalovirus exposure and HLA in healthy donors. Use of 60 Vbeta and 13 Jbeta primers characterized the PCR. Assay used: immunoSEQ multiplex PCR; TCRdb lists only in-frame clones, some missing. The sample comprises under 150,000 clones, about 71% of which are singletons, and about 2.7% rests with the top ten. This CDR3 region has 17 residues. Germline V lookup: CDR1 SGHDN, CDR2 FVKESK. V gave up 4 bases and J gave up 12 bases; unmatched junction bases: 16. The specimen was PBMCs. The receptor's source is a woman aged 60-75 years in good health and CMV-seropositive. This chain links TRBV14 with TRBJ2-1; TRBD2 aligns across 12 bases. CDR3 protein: CASSPLRGGTSGLLQFF. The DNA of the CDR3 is TGTGCCAGCAGCCCCCTCAGAGGCGGGACTAGCGGGCTACTGCAGTTCTTC. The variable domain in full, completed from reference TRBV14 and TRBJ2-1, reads EAGVTQFPSHSVIEKGQTVTLRCDPISGHDNLYWYRRVMGKEIKFLLHFVKESKQDESGMPNNRFLAERTGGTYSTLKVQPAELEDSGVYFCASSPLRGGTSGLLQFFGPGTRLTVL.